The TCR beta chain described here comes from a study of blood T cell repertoires in COVID-19. Study-level information: The study drew acute and convalescent COVID-19 samples from the United States, Italy and Spain. Sample material is recorded as cDNA or gDNA derived from T cells, B-cell-depleted T cells, or PBMCs.

Original handling: Reference gene primer amplification gave nucleated cell count estimates. The protocol was immunoSEQ multiplex PCR, while the TCRdb copy is restricted to in-frame clones and leaves out a portion. That table gives V, J and clone size, and the DNA gave D and trimming. The sample holds about 300,000 clones, more than 85% seen once. This clone occurred a few times. This CDR3 is 13 amino acids long. Germline values: CDR1 MRHNA, CDR2 SNTAGT. Trimming at V came to 6 bases and at J to 8 bases, leaving 7 bases not matched to a gene. Sequenced input: peripheral blood. This TCR derives from a man between 65 and 79 years old with acute or convalescent COVID-19. The V and J genes are TRBV6-4 and TRBJ1-2; TRBD1 matches 9 bases. CDR3 bases: TGTGCCAGCAGCGAGGACAGGGGAGGAGGCTACACCTTC. Protein sequence: CASSEDRGGGYTF.